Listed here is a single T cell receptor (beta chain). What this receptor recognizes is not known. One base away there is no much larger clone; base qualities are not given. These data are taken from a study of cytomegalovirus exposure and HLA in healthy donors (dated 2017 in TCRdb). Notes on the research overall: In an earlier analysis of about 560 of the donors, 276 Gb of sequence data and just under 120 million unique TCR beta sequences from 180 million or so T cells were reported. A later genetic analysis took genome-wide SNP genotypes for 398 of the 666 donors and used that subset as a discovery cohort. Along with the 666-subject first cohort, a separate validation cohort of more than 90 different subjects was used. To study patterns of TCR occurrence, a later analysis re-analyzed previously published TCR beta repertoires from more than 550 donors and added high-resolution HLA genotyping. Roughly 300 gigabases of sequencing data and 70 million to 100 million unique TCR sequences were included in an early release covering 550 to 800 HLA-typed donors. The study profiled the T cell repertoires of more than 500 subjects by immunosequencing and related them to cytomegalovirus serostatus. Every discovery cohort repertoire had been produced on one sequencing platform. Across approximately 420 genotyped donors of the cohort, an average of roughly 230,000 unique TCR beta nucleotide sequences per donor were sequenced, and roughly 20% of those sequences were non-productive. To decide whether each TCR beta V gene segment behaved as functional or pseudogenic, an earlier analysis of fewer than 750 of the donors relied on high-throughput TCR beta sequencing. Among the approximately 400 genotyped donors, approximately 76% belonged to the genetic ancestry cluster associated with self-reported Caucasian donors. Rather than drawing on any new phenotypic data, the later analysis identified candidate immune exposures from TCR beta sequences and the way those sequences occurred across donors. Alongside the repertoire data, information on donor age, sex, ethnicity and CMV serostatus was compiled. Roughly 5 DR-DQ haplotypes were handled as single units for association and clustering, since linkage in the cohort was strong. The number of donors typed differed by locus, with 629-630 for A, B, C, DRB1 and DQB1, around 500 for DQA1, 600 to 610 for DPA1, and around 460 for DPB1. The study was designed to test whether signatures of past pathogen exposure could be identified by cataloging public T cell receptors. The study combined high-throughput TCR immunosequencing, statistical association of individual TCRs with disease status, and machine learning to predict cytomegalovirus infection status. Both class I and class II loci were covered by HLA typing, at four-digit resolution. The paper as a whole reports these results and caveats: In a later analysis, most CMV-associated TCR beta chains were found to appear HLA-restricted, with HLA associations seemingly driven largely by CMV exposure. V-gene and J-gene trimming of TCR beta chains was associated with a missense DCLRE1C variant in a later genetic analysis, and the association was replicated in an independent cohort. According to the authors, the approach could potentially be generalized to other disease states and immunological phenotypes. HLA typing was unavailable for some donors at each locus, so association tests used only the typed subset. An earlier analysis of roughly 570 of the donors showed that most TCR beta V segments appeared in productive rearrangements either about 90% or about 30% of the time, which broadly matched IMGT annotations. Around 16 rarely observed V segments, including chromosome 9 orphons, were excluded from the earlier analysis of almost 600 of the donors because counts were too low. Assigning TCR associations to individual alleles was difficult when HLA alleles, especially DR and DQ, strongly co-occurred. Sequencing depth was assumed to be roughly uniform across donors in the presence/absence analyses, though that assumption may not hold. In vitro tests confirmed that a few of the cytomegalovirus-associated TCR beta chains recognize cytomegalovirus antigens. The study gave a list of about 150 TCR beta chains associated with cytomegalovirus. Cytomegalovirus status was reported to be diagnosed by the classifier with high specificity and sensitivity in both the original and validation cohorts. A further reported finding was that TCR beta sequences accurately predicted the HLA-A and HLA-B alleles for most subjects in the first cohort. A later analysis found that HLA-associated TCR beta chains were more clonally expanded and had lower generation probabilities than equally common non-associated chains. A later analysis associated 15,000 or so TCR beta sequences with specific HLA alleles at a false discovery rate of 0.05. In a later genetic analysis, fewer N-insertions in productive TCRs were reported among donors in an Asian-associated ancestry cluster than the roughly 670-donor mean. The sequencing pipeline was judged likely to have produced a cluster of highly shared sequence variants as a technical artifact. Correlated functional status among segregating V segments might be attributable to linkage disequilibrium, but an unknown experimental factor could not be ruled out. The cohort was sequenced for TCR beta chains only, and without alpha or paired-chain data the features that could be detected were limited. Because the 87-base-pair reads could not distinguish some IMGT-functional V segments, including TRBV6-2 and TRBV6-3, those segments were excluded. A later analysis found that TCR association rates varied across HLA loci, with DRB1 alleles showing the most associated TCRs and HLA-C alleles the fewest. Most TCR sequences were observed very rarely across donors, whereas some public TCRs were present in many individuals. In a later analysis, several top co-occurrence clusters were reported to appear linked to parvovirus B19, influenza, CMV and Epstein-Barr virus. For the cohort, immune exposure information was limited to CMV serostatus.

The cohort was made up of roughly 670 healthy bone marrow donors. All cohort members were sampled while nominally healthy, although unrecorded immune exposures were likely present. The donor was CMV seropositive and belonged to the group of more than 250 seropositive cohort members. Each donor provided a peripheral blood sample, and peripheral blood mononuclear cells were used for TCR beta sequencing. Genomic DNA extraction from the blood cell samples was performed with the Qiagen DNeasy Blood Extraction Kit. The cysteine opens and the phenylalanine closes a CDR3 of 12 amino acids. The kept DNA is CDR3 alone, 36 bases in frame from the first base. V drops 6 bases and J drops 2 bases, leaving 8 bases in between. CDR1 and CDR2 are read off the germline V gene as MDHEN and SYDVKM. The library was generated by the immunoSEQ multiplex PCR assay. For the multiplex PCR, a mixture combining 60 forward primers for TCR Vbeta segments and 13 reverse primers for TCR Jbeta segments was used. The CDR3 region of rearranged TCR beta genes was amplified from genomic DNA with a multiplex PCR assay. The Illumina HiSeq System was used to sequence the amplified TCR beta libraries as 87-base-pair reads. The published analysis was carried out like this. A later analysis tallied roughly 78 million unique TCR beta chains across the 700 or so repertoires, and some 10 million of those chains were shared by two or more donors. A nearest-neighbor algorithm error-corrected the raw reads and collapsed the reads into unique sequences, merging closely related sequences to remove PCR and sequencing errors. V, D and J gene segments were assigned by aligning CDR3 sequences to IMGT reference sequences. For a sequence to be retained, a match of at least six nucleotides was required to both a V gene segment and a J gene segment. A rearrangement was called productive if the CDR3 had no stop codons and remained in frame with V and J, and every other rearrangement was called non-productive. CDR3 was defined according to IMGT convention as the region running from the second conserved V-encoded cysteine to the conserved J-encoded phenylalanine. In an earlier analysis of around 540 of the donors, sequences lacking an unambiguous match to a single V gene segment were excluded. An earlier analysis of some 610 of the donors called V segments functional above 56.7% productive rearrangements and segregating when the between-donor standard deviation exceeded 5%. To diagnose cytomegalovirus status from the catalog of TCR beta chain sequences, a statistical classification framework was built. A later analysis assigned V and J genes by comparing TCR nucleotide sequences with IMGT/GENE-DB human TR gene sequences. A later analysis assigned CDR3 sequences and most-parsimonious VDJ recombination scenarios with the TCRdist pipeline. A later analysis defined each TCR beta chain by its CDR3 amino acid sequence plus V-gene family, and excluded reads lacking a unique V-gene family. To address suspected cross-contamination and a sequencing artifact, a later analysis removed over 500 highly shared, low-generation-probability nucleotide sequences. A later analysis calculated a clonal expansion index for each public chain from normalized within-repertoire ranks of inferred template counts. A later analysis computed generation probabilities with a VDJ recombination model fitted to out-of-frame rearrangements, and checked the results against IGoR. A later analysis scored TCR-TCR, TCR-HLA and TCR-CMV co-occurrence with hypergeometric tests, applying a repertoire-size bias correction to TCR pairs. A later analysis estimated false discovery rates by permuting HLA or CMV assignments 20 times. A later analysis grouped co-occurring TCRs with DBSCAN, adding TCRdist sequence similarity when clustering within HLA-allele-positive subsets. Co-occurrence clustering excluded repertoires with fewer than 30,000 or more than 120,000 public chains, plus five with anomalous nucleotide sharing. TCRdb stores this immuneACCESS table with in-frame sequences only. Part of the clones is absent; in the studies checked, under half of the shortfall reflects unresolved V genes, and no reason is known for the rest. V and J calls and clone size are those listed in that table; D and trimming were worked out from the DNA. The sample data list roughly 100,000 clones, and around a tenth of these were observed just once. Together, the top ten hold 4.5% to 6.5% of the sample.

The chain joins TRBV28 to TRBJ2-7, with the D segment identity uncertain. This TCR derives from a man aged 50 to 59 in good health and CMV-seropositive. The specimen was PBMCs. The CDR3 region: CASRHPAYEQYF. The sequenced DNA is TGTGCCAGCAGGCATCCAGCCTACGAGCAGTACTTC.